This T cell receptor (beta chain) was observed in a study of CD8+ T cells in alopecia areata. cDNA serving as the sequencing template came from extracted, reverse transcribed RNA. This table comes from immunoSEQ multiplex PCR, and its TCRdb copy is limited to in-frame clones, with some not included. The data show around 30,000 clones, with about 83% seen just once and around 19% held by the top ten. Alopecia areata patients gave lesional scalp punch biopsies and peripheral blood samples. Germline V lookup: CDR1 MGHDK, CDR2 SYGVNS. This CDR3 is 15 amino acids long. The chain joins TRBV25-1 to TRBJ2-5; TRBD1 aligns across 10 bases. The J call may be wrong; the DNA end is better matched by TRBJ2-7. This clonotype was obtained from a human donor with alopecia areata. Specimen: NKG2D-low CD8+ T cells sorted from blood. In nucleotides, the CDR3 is TGTGCCAGCAGTCCGGGGACAGGGGAAAGTGACGAGCAGTACTTC. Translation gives CASSPGTGESDEQYF.